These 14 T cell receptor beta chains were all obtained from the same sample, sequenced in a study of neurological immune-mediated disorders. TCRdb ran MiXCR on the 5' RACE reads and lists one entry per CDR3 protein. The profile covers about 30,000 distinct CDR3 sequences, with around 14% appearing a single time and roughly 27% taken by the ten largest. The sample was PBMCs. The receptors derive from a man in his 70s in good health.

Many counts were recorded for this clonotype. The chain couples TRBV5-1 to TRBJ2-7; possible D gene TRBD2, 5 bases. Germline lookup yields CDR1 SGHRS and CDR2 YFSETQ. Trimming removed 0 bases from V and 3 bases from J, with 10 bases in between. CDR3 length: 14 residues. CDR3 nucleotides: TGCGCCAGCAGCTTGGCCAGAGGGTTCTACGAGCAGTACTTC. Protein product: CASSLARGFYEQYF.

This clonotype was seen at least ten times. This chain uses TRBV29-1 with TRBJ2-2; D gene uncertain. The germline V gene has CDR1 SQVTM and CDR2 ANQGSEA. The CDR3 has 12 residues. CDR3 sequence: CTAFDTTGELFF. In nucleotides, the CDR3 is TGCACCGCCTTCGACACCACCGGGGAGCTGTTTTTT.

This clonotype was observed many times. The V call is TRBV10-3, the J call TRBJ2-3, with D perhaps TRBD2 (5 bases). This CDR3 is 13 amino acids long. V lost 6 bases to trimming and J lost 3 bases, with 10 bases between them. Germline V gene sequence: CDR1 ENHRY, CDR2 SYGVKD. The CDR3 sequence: CAISYSGTDTQYF. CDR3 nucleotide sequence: TGTGCCATCAGCTACTCGGGGACAGATACGCAGTATTTT.

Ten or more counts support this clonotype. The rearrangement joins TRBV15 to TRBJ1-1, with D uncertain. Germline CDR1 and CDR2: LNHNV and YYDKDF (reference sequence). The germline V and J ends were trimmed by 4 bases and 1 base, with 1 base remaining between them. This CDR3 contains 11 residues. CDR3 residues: CATSKNTEAFF. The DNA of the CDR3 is TGTGCCACCAGCAAGAACACTGAAGCTTTCTTT.

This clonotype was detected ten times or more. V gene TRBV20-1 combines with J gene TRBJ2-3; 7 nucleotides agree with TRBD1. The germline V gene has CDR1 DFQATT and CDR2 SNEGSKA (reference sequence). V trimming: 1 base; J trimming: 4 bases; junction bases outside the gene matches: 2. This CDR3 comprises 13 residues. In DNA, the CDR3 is TGCAGTGCTAGAGGACAGGGCCCAGATACGCAGTATTTT. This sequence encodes CSARGQGPDTQYF.

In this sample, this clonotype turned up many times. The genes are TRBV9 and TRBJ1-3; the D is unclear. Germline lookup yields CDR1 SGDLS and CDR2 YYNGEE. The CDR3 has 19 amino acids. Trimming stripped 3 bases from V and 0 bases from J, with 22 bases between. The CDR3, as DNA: TGTGCCAGCAGCGCCCTGGATGGGGTCAGACTGAGCTCTGGAAACACCATATATTTT. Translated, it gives CASSALDGVRLSSGNTIYF.

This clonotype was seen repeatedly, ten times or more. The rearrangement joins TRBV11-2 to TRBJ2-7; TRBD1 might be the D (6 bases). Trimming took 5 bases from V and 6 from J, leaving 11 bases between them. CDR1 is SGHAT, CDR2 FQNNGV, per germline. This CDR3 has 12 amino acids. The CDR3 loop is CASSPTGIEQYF. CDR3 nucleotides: TGTGCCAGCAGCCCTACAGGGATCGAGCAGTACTTC.

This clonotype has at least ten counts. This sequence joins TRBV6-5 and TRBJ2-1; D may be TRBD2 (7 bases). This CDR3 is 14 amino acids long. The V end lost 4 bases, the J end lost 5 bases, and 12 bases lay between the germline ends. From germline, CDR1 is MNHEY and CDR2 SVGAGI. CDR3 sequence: CASSSTGGNNEQFF. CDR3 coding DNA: TGTGCCAGCAGTTCCACGGGGGGCAACAATGAGCAGTTCTTC.

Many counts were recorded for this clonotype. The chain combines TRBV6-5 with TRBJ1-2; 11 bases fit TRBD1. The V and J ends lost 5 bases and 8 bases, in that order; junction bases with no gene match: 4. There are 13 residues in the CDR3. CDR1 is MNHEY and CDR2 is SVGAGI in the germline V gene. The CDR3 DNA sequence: TGTGCCAGCAGTCTGGACAGGGGGCGAGGCTACACCTTC. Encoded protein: CASSLDRGRGYTF.

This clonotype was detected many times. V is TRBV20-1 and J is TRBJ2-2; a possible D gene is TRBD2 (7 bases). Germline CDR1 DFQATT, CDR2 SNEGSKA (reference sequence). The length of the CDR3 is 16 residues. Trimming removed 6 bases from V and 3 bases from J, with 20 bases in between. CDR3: CSAPSAGARDTGELFF. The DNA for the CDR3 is TGCAGTGCCCCGTCCGCGGGGGCGCGTGACACCGGGGAGCTGTTTTTT.

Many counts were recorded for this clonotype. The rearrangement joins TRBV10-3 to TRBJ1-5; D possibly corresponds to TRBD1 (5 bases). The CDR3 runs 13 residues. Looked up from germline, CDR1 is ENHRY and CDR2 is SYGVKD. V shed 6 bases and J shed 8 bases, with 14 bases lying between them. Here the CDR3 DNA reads TGTGCCATCAGACCTGACAGTCCGGAGCCCCAGCATTTT. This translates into CAIRPDSPEPQHF.

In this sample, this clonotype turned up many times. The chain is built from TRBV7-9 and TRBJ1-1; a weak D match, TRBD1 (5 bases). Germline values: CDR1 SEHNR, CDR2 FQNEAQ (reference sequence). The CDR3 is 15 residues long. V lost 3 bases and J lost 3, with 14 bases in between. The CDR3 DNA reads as TGTGCCAGCAGCTTTTCGGCGGGGGGGGACACTGAAGCTTTCTTT. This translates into CASSFSAGGDTEAFF.

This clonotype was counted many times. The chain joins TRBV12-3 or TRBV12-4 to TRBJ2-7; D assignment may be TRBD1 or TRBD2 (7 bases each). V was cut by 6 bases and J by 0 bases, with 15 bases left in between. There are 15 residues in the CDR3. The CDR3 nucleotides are TGTGCCAGCAGCTCCAGGGGGGGTAGCTCCTACGAGCAGTACTTC. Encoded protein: CASSSRGGSSYEQYF.

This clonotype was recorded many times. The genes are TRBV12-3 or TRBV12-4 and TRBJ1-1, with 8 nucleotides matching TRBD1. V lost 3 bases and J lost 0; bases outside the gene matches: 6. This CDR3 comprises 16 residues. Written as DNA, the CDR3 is TGTGCCAGCAGTTTTTCTCGGACAGGGATGAACACTGAAGCTTTCTTT. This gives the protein CASSFSRTGMNTEAFF.